The T cell receptor beta chain described here comes from a study of siplizumab effects on memory and regulatory T cells. Points on this clone: Its antigen is unknown.

This CDR3 comprises 10 residues. Germline V CDR1 and CDR2: MDHEN, SYDVKM. V shed 5 bases and J shed 6 bases, with 3 bases lying between them. Clones were sequenced by immunoSEQ multiplex PCR, and TCRdb holds only the in-frame ones, with some missing. The profile shows roughly 82,000 clones, about nine tenths of them singletons. Study-wide results and limits: In the presence of siplizumab, alloreactive sequences traceable to unstimulated CD4+ memory cells were significantly reduced. Where siplizumab was present, mappable alloreactive CD4+ clones averaged 68.8% Treg-derived, compared with less than 35% in controls. In roughly 80-97% of proliferating CD4+ or CD8+ clones, a naive or memory phenotype could not be assigned. Confirmatory evidence of suppressive function in proliferating siplizumab-culture Tregs was not obtained.

Sequenced material: Tregs sorted from blood. The sequence was collected from a human donor in good health. The J gene is TRBJ2-3, the V gene TRBV28; D ambiguous. CDR3: CASSADTQYF. The CDR3 DNA follows: TGTGCCAGCAGTGCGGATACGCAGTATTTT.